This TCR beta chain was identified during a study of blood T cell repertoires in COVID-19. Germline CDR1 is SGHRS and CDR2 is YFSETQ. The CDR3 runs to 13 residues. The germline V and J ends were trimmed by 1 base and 6 bases, with 11 bases remaining between them. The assay was immunoSEQ multiplex PCR, and TCRdb's table has in-frame clones only and misses some. Of about 54,000 clones in the sample, around 86% are singletons; the top ten hold under 2%. The sequence derives from a woman in her fifties or sixties with acute or convalescent COVID-19. This sequence joins TRBV5-1 and TRBJ2-7; D unclear. Sequencing was done on a sample of peripheral blood. CDR3 DNA: TGCGCCAGCAGCTTGACAGTGCCTGGCGAGCAGTACTTC. This codes for CASSLTVPGEQYF.